This T cell receptor beta chain is drawn from a study of blood T cell repertoires in COVID-19. Study context: COVID-19 samples from acute and convalescent phases originated in the United States, Italy and Spain. From T cells, B-cell-depleted T cells, or PBMCs came the material, which was cDNA or gDNA.

Seattle's enrolled individuals joined amid active infection and were then monitored longitudinally. Per the authors' pipeline: Nucleated cell counts were estimated from reference gene primer amplification. The protocol was immunoSEQ multiplex PCR, while the TCRdb copy is restricted to in-frame clones and leaves out a portion. V and J calls and clone size are copied from that table; D and trimming were computed from the DNA. This sample has 220,000 or so clones, with around 86% found just once. The sequenced sample consisted of peripheral blood. The TCR was taken from a woman in her forties or fifties with COVID-19, enrolled during active disease.

The CDR3 DNA is TGTGCCAGCACTCACATGGGGAGTTACAATGAGCAGTTCTTC. Its protein is CASTHMGSYNEQFF. The chain joins TRBV28 to TRBJ2-1; D might be TRBD2 (5 bases). Looked up from germline, CDR1 is MDHEN and CDR2 is SYDVKM. The V end was cut by 7 bases, the J end by 4 bases, with 14 bases between. The CDR3 spans 14 residues.